The next 5 T cell receptor beta chains were all read from a single sample in a study of regulatory T cells in long-lasting Graves disease. Relying on iRepertoire HTBI primers and Arm-PCR of CDR3 regions, the team built TCR beta libraries. Via MiXCR, TCRdb re-called the multiplex PCR reads, giving one row per CDR3 protein. This sample has hundreds of thousands of distinct CDR3 sequences, with about 13% found just once. The time point was: newly diagnosed GD, antithyroid drugs for less than 3 months. With RNA extracted from PBMCs as input, the TCR library was made. These same records also appear under a second study, on T cells in Graves' hyperthyroidism and ophthalmopathy.

The sequenced sample was peripheral blood mononuclear cells (PBMCs), obtained at new diagnosis, from a patient treated with antithyroid drugs. All receptors derive from a man in his thirties or forties with Graves disease.

On this clonotype itself: A read error may explain this, as a much larger clone is one base away. V is TRBV20-1 and J is TRBJ1-5, with a tentative D call TRBD1 (5 bases). Germline-derived CDR1 and CDR2 are DFQATT and SNEGSKA (reference sequence). Trimming left V 6 bases short and J 4 bases short, with 13 bases between. The CDR3 extends over 13 amino acids. The CDR3 region is CSAHRQPNQPQHF. In DNA form, the CDR3 reads TGCAGTGCACACCGACAGCCTAATCAGCCCCAGCATTTT.

The chain has TRBV3-1 and TRBJ2-5, with TRBD2 identical over 8 bases. CDR1 is LGHDT, CDR2 YNNKEL, per germline (reference sequence). This CDR3 contains 15 residues. Trimming removed 1 base from V and 4 bases from J; junction bases left unmatched: 5. As DNA, the CDR3 is TGTGCCAGCAGCCAAGTAGCGGGATTTGGAGAGACCCAGTACTTC. Residues: CASSQVAGFGETQYF.

This clonotype occurred many times. The V call is TRBV5-1, the J call TRBJ2-3; a possible D gene is TRBD1 (5 bases). Trimming stripped 0 bases from V and 6 bases from J, with 14 bases between. The length of the CDR3 is 15 residues. Germline assignment: CDR1 SGHRS and CDR2 YFSETQ. CDR3 bases: TGCGCCAGCAGCTTGGAAGTCCAGGGTGCGGATACGCAGTATTTT. As protein: CASSLEVQGADTQYF.

This clonotype appeared a few times. This rearrangement joins TRBV10-3 to TRBJ2-3; 8 nucleotides line up with TRBD2. The CDR3 contains 18 residues. V gave up 0 bases and J gave up 5 bases; unmatched junction bases: 13. The V gene's germline CDR1 is ENHRY and CDR2 SYGVKD. This CDR3 is CAISESWLAGGSQDTQYF. CDR3 nucleotides: TGTGCCATCAGTGAGTCGTGGTTGGCGGGAGGTAGCCAAGATACGCAGTATTTT.

The rearrangement links TRBV6-1 to TRBJ1-3; D ambiguous. Per the germline V gene, CDR1 is MNHNS and CDR2 is SASEGT. V lost 8 bases, J lost 0 bases, and 11 bases lay in between. The CDR3 runs to 14 residues. For the CDR3, the DNA is TGTGCCAGCCTTCCGGGAGGCTCTGGAAACACCATATATTTT. Its protein is CASLPGGSGNTIYF.